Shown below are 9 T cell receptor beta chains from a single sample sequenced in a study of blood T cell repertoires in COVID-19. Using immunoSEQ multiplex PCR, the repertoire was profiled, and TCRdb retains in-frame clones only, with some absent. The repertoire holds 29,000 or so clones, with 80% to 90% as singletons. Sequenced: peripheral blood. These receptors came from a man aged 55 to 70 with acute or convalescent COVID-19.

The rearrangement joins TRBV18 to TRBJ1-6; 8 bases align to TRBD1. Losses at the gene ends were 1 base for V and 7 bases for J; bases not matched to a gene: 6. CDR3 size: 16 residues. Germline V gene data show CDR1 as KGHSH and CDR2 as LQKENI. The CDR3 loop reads CASSPQGRTGNSPLHF. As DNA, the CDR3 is TGTGCCAGCTCACCACAGGGGCGGACAGGGAATTCACCCCTCCACTTT. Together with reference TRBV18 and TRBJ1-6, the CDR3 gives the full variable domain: NAGVMQNPRHLVRRRGQEARLRCSPMKGHSHVYWYRQLPEEGLKFMVYLQKENIIDESGMPKERFSAEFPKEGPSILRIQQVVRGDSAAYFCASSPQGRTGNSPLHFGNGTRLTVT.

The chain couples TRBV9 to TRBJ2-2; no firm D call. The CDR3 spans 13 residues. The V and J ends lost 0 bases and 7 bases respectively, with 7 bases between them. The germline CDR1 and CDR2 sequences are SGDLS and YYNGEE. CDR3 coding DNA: TGTGCCAGCAGCGTAGTCACTAACGGGGAGCTGTTTTTT. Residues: CASSVVTNGELFF.

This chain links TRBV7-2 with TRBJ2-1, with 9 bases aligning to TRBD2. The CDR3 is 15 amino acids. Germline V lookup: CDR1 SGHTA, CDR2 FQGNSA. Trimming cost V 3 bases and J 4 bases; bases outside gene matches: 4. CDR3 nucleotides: TGTGCCAGCAGCTTTTCTAGCGGGATGTACAATGAGCAGTTCTTC. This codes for CASSFSSGMYNEQFF. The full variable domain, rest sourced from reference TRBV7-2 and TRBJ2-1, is GAGVSQSPSNKVTEKGKDVELRCDPISGHTALYWYRQSLGQGLEFLIYFQGNSAPDKSGLPSDRFSAERTGGSVSTLTIQRTQQEDSAVYLCASSFSSGMYNEQFFGPGTRLTVL.

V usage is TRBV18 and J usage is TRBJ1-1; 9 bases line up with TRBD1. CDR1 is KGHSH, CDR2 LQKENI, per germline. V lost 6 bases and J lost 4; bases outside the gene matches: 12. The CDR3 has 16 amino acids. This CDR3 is CASSKTQGAQGTEAFF. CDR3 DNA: TGTGCCAGCTCTAAGACACAGGGGGCGCAGGGCACTGAAGCTTTCTTT.

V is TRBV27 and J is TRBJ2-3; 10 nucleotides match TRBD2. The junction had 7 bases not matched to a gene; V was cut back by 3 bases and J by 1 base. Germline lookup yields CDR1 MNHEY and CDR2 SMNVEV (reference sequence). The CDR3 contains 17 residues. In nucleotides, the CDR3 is TGTGCCAGCAGTTTCCTTGGCCTAGCGGGAGGCACAGATACGCAGTATTTT. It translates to CASSFLGLAGGTDTQYF.

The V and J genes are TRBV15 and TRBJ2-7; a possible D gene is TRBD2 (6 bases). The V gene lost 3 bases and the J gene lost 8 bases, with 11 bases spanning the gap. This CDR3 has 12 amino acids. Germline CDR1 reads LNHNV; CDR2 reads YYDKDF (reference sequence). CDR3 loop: CATSRWGDKQYF. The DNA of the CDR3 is TGTGCCACCAGCAGGTGGGGGGATAAGCAGTACTTC.

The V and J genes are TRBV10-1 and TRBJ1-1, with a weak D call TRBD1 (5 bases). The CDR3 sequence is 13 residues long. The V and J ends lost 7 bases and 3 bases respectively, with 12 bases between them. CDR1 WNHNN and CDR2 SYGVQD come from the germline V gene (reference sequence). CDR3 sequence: CASTSDIYTEAFF. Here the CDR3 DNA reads TGCGCCAGCACTTCGGACATTTACACTGAAGCTTTCTTT.

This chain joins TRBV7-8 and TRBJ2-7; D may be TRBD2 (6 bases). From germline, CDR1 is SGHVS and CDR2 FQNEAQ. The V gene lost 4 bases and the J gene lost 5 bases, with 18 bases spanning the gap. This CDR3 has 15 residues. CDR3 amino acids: CASSSASARGDEQYF. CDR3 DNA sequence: TGTGCCAGCAGCTCAGCTAGCGCCCGAGGAGACGAGCAGTACTTC.

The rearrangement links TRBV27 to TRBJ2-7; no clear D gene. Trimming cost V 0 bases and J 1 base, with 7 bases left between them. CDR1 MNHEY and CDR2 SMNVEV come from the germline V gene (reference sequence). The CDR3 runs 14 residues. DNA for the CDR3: TGTGCCAGCAGTTTATCGCGAGGATCCTACGAGCAGTACTTC. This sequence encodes CASSLSRGSYEQYF.